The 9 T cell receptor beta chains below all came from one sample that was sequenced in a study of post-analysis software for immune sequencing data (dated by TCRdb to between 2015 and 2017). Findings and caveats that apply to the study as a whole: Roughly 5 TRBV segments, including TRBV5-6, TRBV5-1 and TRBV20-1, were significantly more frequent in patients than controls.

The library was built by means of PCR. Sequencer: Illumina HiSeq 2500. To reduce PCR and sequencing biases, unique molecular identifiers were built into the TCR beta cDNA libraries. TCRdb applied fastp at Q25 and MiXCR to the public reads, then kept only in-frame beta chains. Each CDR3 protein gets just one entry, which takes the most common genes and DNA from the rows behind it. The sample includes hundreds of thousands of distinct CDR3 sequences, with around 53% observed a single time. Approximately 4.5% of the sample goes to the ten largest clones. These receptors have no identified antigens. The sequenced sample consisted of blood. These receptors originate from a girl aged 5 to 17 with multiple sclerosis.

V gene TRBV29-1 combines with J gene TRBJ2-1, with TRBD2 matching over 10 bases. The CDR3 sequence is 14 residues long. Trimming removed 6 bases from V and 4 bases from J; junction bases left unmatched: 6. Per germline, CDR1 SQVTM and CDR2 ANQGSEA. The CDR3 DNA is TGCAGCGTCGTGACTAGCGGGCGATACAATGAGCAGTTCTTC. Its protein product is CSVVTSGRYNEQFF.

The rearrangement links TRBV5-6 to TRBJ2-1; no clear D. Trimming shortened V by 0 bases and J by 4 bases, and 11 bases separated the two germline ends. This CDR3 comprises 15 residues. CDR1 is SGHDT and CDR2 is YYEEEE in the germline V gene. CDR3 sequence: CASSLGSTPYNEQFF. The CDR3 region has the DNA TGTGCCAGCAGCTTGGGGAGTACCCCTTACAATGAGCAGTTCTTC.

The DNA for the CDR3 is TGTGCCAGCAGCCAAGATCTGGGAGGGATGAACGAGCAGTACTTC. Amino acids: CASSQDLGGMNEQYF. This chain links TRBV3-1 with TRBJ2-7, with 7 nucleotides matching TRBD2. The V gene's germline CDR1 is LGHDT and CDR2 YNNKEL (reference sequence). Trimming removed 0 bases from V and 5 bases from J; junction bases left unmatched: 7. The CDR3 covers 15 residues.

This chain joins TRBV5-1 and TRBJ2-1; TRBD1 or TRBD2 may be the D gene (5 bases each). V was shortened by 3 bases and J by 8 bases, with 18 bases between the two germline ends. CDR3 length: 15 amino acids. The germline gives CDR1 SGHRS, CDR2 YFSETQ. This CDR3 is CASSWSGTARYEQFF. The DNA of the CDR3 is TGCGCCAGCAGCTGGTCCGGGACGGCACGCTATGAGCAGTTCTTC. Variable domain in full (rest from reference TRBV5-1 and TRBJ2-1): KAGVTQTPRYLIKTRGQQVTLSCSPISGHRSVSWYQQTPGQGLQFLFEYFSETQRNKGNFPGRFSGRQFSNSRSEMNVSTLELGDSALYLCASSWSGTARYEQFFGPGTRLTVL.

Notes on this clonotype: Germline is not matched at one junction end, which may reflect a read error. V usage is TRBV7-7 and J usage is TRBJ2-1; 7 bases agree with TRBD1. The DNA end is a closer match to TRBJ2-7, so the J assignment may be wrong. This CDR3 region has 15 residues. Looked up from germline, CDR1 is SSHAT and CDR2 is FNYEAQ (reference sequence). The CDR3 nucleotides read TGTGCTAGCAGCCCAACGGGACAGAGTCACAATGAGCAGTACTTC. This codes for CASSPTGQSHNEQYF.

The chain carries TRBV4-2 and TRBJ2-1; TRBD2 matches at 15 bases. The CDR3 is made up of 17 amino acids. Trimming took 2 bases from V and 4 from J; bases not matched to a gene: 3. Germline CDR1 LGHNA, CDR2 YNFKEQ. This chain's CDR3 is CASSQPGLAGGYNEQFF. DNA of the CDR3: TGTGCCAGCAGCCAACCGGGACTAGCGGGGGGTTACAATGAGCAGTTCTTC.

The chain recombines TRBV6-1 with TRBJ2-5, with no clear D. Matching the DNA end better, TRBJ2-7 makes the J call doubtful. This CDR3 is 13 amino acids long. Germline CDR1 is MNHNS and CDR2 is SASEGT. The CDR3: CASQQTLAYEQYF. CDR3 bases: TGTGCCAGCCAGCAGACTTTAGCTTACGAGCAGTACTTC.

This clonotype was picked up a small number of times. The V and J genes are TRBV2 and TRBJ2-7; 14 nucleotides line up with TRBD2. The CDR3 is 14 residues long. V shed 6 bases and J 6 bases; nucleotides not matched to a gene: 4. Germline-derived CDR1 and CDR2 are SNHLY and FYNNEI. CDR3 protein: CASRGTSGRGEQYF. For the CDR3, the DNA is TGTGCCAGCAGAGGGACTAGCGGGAGAGGCGAGCAGTACTTC.

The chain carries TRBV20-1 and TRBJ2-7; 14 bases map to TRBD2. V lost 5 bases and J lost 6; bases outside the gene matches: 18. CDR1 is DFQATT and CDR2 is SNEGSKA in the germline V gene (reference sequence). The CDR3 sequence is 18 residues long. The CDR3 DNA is TGCAGTGCTCCATCGGGACTAGCGGGAGACTGGATTGCTTCCGAGCAGTACTTC. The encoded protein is CSAPSGLAGDWIASEQYF.